This T cell receptor (beta chain) was sequenced for a study of blood T cells in healthy people across ages. A second roughly 6 to 11 cycle PCR used barcoded and J-beta primers. Every cDNA molecule carried a tag from a template-switch adaptor bearing 12 random nucleotides. TCRdb re-called the 5' RACE reads with MiXCR, one entry per CDR3 protein. This table has over 1.5 million distinct CDR3 sequences, around half appearing once. About this clonotype itself: Its specificity is unknown.

Regarding the study as a whole: Versus aged donors, long-lived donors had higher diversity and more naive CD4+ cells.

The receptor was derived from a woman between 35 and 50 years old in good health. The specimen was blood.

The CDR3 region is CASSADLNYEQYF. The CDR3 coding sequence is TGTGCCAGCAGTGCTGATCTCAACTACGAGCAGTACTTC. J is TRBJ2-7 and V is TRBV6-5; D is uncertain. The CDR3 has 13 amino acids. Trimming left V 5 bases short and J 3 bases short, with 11 bases between. Germline lookup yields CDR1 MNHEY and CDR2 SVGAGI.